A few counts support the clone carrying this T cell receptor (beta chain). Its target is unknown. This specimen belongs to a study of beta chain features in type 1 diabetes. General study findings and limits: Because the template was cDNA, high-expressing cells might be over-represented. Researchers caution that PCR might favor shorter templates, equally among patients and controls. TCRB CDR3 length was moderately but significantly reduced in all four CD4+ subsets of Type 1 diabetes patients.

Expressed TCRB transcripts were sequenced because the isolated RNA had all been reverse transcribed beforehand. Data came from immunoSEQ multiplex PCR; TCRdb stores just in-frame clones and leaves some out. The data hold over 600,000 clones, with under 15% observed a single time. CDR1 and CDR2 (germline): MDHEN, SYDVKM. V gave up 5 bases and J gave up 4 bases; unmatched junction bases: 10. The CDR3 is 15 amino acids. Sequenced sample: naive CD4+ T cells from blood. This chain uses TRBV28 with TRBJ2-7; 8 positions agree with TRBD1. This TCR derives from a man younger than 45 with type 1 diabetes. The CDR3: CASSPEGQGKYEQYF. CDR3 sequence (DNA): TGTGCCAGCAGTCCTGAAGGACAGGGTAAATACGAGCAGTACTTC.